This TCR beta chain was retrieved from a study of T cell changes during pregnancy in multiple sclerosis. Here immunoSEQ multiplex PCR was the method, and the copy in TCRdb shows in-frame clones only, minus some. This table holds around 70,000 clones, 80% to 95% found once. To note about this clone: The junction and the germline gene differ at one end; a read error may be behind it.

CDR3 size: 15 residues. Germline loops: CDR1 SSHAT, CDR2 FNYEAQ (reference sequence). Sequencing used peripheral blood, obtained before pregnancy. The chain is built from TRBV7-7 and TRBJ2-1; D might be TRBD2 (8 bases). The clonotype was recovered from a female donor with multiple sclerosis, enrolled in a pregnancy study. The CDR3 region is CASSAGGSGEGEQFF. Here the CDR3 DNA reads TGTGCTAGCAGCGCAGGGGGTAGCGGGGAGGGTGAGCAGTTCTTC.